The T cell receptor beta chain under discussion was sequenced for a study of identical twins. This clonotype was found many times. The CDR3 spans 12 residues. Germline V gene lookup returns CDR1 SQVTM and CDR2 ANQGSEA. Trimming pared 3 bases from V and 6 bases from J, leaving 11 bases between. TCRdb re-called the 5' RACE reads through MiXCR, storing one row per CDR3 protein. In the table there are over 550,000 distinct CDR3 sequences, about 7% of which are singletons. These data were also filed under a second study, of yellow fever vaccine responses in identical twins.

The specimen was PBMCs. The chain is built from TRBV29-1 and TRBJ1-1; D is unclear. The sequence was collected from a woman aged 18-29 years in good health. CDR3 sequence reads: CSVDRIQAEAFF. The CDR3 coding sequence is TGCAGCGTTGATCGTATCCAGGCTGAAGCTTTCTTT. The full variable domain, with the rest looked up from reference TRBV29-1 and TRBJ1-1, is SAVISQKPSRDICQRGTSLTIQCQVDSQVTMMFWYRQQPGQSLTLIATANQGSEATYESGFVIDKFPISRPNLTFSTLTVSNMSPEDSSIYLCSVDRIQAEAFFGQGTRLTVV.